This entry lists 17 T cell receptor beta chains sequenced from one sample in a study of T cell responses to AZD1222 COVID-19 vaccine. TCRdb's table, derived via immunoSEQ multiplex PCR, lists solely in-frame clones and lacks some. The sample contains more than 95,000 clones, around 90% of which appear only once. The sample consisted of peripheral blood, taken on day 0 of AZD1222 vaccination. The receptors were gathered from an adult in good health.

The chain joins TRBV7-9 to TRBJ2-3; D is perhaps TRBD2 (6 bases). The V end was cut by 5 bases, the J end by 4 bases, with 16 bases between. This CDR3 is built from 15 residues. Germline V CDR1 and CDR2: SEHNR, FQNEAQ (reference sequence). CDR3 amino acids: CASSPRQREADTQYF. The CDR3 nucleotides are TGTGCCAGCAGCCCCCGCCAGAGGGAGGCAGATACGCAGTATTTT.

This clone showed up just once. The chain couples TRBV7-2 to TRBJ1-3; no reliable D call. Trimming cost V 2 bases and J 4 bases, with 9 bases left between them. Germline assignment: CDR1 SGHTA and CDR2 FQGNSA. This CDR3 spans 14 amino acids. CDR3 region: CASSLRERGNTIYF. DNA of the CDR3: TGTGCCAGCAGCTTAAGGGAGAGGGGAAACACCATATATTTT.

The CDR3 nucleotides read TGCGCCAGCAGCCCCGAAGGGCGCCGAACCGGGGAGCTGTTTTTT. It is translated as CASSPEGRRTGELFF. The chain combines TRBV10-1 with TRBJ2-2; no firm D call. Trimming removed 6 bases at V and 5 bases at J, with 16 bases between. The CDR3 runs to 15 residues. The germline CDR1 and CDR2 sequences are WNHNN and SYGVQD (reference sequence).

The DNA of the CDR3 is TGTGCCAGCAGCTTAGGTGGTCAGTTCTACGAGCAGTACTTC. Protein product: CASSLGGQFYEQYF. The chain carries TRBV11-2 and TRBJ2-7; D gene uncertain. The CDR3 is 14 residues long. Germline V gene lookup returns CDR1 SGHAT and CDR2 FQNNGV. The ends were cut back, 1 base at V and 3 bases at J, with 10 bases in the middle.

The chain links TRBV4-2 to TRBJ2-3; the match to TRBD1 covers 10 bases. Losses at the gene ends were 3 bases for V and 5 bases for J; bases not matched to a gene: 8. CDR3 length: 16 residues. Germline values: CDR1 LGHNA, CDR2 YNFKEQ. The CDR3 region has the DNA TGTGCCAGCAGCCAGGGCCCGGGACAGGGGATAGATACGCAGTATTTT. Its protein is CASSQGPGQGIDTQYF.

The V and J genes are TRBV9 and TRBJ2-3; D not resolved. From germline, CDR1 is SGDLS and CDR2 YYNGEE. This CDR3 comprises 14 residues. V was trimmed by 2 bases and J by 5 bases, leaving 12 bases between them. CDR3 in amino acids: CASSVAASKDTQYF. DNA of the CDR3: TGTGCCAGCAGCGTTGCGGCGTCCAAAGATACGCAGTATTTT.

The V and J genes are TRBV10-2 and TRBJ1-3; 10 bases align to TRBD1. Losses at the gene ends were 7 bases for V and 8 bases for J; bases not matched to a gene: 8. Looked up from germline, CDR1 is WSHSY and CDR2 is SAAADI. This CDR3 comprises 14 residues. In DNA form, the CDR3 reads TGCGCCAGCAAAAGCGGGACAGGGGCGGACACCATATATTTT. Its translation: CASKSGTGADTIYF.

As regards this clone: The identical CDR3 is also encoded by other nucleotide sequences in the sample. The V and J genes are TRBV7-3 and TRBJ2-7, with 9 nucleotides matching TRBD1. Trimming took 1 base from V and 2 from J; bases not matched to a gene: 3. The germline CDR1 and CDR2 sequences are SGHTA and FQGTGA. The CDR3 totals 15 residues. CDR3 in amino acids: CASSLMGQGAYEQYF. For the CDR3, the DNA is TGTGCCAGCAGCTTAATGGGACAGGGAGCCTACGAGCAGTACTTC.

V is TRBV7-3 and J is TRBJ2-1, with 9 bases fitting TRBD2. CDR3 size: 16 residues. Germline CDR1 is SGHTA and CDR2 is FQGTGA. V dropped 5 bases and J dropped 9; count of bases not matched to a gene: 14. CDR3 nucleotides: TGTGCCAGCAGCCCAATTGGGCGGGGGGGCCGAGGTGAGCAGTTCTTC. This gives the protein CASSPIGRGGRGEQFF.

This chain connects TRBV5-4 to TRBJ1-1; D remains unclear. The length of the CDR3 is 14 residues. In germline, CDR1 is SGHNT, CDR2 YYREEE (reference sequence). The V end was cut by 7 bases, the J end by 5 bases, with 18 bases between. The CDR3 loop reads CASSPATRDTEAFF. CDR3 sequence (DNA): TGTGCCAGCTCCCCGGCCACGAGGGATACTGAAGCTTTCTTT.

The chain links TRBV9 to TRBJ2-1; D possibly corresponds to TRBD1 (6 bases). The V and J ends lost 0 bases and 0 bases respectively, with 7 bases between them. Germline lookup yields CDR1 SGDLS and CDR2 YYNGEE. CDR3 length: 15 residues. CDR3 DNA: TGTGCCAGCAGCGTAGTGGACAGCTCCTACAATGAGCAGTTCTTC. Protein product: CASSVVDSSYNEQFF.

This chain joins TRBV5-1 and TRBJ1-1; TRBD1 might be the D (5 bases). Germline-derived CDR1 and CDR2 are SGHRS and YFSETQ. The V gene lost 1 base and the J gene lost 6 bases, with 16 bases spanning the gap. CDR3 size: 15 residues. The CDR3 DNA sequence: TGCGCCAGCAGCTTGATGGGGCTGATGGGGGCTGAAGCTTTCTTT. Protein product: CASSLMGLMGAEAFF. The whole variable domain, remainder taken from reference TRBV5-1 and TRBJ1-1, is KAGVTQTPRYLIKTRGQQVTLSCSPISGHRSVSWYQQTPGQGLQFLFEYFSETQRNKGNFPGRFSGRQFSNSRSEMNVSTLELGDSALYLCASSLMGLMGAEAFFGQGTRLTVV.

This chain connects TRBV10-3 to TRBJ2-1; 10 bases agree with TRBD2. V lost 4 bases and J lost 5; bases outside the gene matches: 2. The V gene's germline CDR1 is ENHRY and CDR2 SYGVKD. There are 14 residues in the CDR3. Here the CDR3 DNA reads TGTGCCATCAGTGGGCTAGCGGGGGACAATGAGCAGTTCTTC. Translating gives CAISGLAGDNEQFF.

CDR3 residues: CASSFPGRVPSGANVLTF. The CDR3 DNA is TGTGCCAGCAGCTTCCCCGGCCGCGTCCCCTCTGGGGCCAACGTCCTGACTTTC. The chain employs TRBV5-6 and TRBJ2-6; D remains ambiguous. Germline loops: CDR1 SGHDT, CDR2 YYEEEE. V was clipped by 2 bases and J by 0 bases, with 15 bases between them. This CDR3 is 18 amino acids long.

The chain uses TRBV7-9 and TRBJ2-3; 10 bases match TRBD1. The germline CDR1 and CDR2 sequences are SEHNR and FQNEAQ (reference sequence). The CDR3 runs to 15 residues. V lost 5 bases to trimming and J lost 3 bases; unmatched junction nucleotides: 5. The CDR3 is CASSRDRGETDTQYF. In nucleotides, the CDR3 is TGTGCCAGCAGCCGGGACAGGGGTGAGACAGATACGCAGTATTTT.

In DNA form, the CDR3 reads TGCGCCAGCAGCCAAGATCTAGGGACAGGGGCGGTAGAAGAGACCCAGTACTTC. This sequence encodes CASSQDLGTGAVEETQYF. The chain joins TRBV4-3 to TRBJ2-5; 10 nucleotides line up with TRBD1. This CDR3 comprises 18 residues. Trimming removed 0 bases from V and 3 bases from J; junction bases left unmatched: 10. Germline V CDR1 and CDR2: LGHNA, YSLEER.

The V gene is TRBV12-3 or TRBV12-4, the J gene TRBJ1-2, with 8 positions matching TRBD1. There are 13 residues in the CDR3. Unmatched junction bases numbered 2, after V lost 4 bases and J lost 4 bases. CDR3 in DNA: TGTGCCAGCAGTTGGGACAGGTCCTATGGCTACACCTTC. Its protein product is CASSWDRSYGYTF.